A single sample gave rise to the 20 T cell receptor beta chains below, sequenced in a study of T cells after yellow fever vaccination. TCRdb ran MiXCR on the 5' RACE reads and lists one entry per CDR3 protein. The profile shows about 350,000 distinct CDR3 sequences, about 4% of them singletons. The starting material was PBMCs, obtained 5 days after the yellow fever booster vaccination. The receptors were gathered from a man aged 18 to 30 who received the YFV17D yellow fever vaccine.

This clonotype has only a few counts. V gene TRBV6-5 combines with J gene TRBJ1-2, with D hard to call. The CDR3 spans 14 residues. Germline CDR1 is MNHEY and CDR2 is SVGAGI. V was pared by 2 bases and J by 6 bases, with 13 bases between. The CDR3 DNA is TGTGCCAGCAGTTACGGTCTCGGAGAGGATGGCTACACCTTC. Its translation: CASSYGLGEDGYTF.

The table lists this clonotype with many counts. J is TRBJ1-1 and V is TRBV5-1, with D perhaps matching TRBD1 (6 bases). The CDR3 runs 14 residues. Trimming shortened V by 0 bases and J by 4 bases, and 10 bases separated the two germline ends. Germline V gene sequence: CDR1 SGHRS, CDR2 YFSETQ. The CDR3 sequence: CASSLDRVGTEAFF. The CDR3 DNA reads as TGCGCCAGCAGCTTGGACAGGGTGGGCACTGAAGCTTTCTTT.

This rearrangement joins TRBV5-1 to TRBJ1-5; tentative D call: TRBD1 (6 bases). CDR1 is SGHRS and CDR2 is YFSETQ in the germline V gene. Trimming cost V 3 bases and J 5 bases, with 12 bases left between them. The CDR3 sequence is 14 residues long. This CDR3 reads CASSSTGFDQPQHF. The CDR3 DNA is TGCGCCAGCAGCTCCACAGGGTTTGATCAGCCCCAGCATTTT.

The chain joins TRBV6-6 to TRBJ2-5; no definite D call. The germline V gene has CDR1 MNHNY and CDR2 SVGAGI (reference sequence). V lost 1 base and J 2 bases, leaving 11 bases between the germline ends. The CDR3 contains 15 residues. The CDR3 protein is CASSYFGKTQETQYF. The CDR3 DNA reads TGTGCCAGCAGTTACTTCGGAAAGACTCAAGAGACCCAGTACTTC.

Many counts were recorded for this clonotype. The chain recombines TRBV5-1 with TRBJ2-3; D call uncertain. Trimming stripped 5 bases from V and 6 bases from J, with 10 bases between. The germline V gene encodes CDR1 SGHRS and CDR2 YFSETQ. The length of the CDR3 is 12 residues. CDR3 region: CASRADADTQYF. The CDR3 DNA is TGCGCCAGCAGGGCTGATGCGGATACGCAGTATTTT.

This clonotype was observed a handful of times. The gene calls are TRBV5-4 and TRBJ2-1, with 11 bases aligning to TRBD2. CDR3 length: 16 amino acids. With 4 bases clipped from V and 5 bases from J, the junction kept 8 bases outside the gene matches. Germline CDR1 is SGHNT and CDR2 is YYREEE (reference sequence). The CDR3 region is CASSLPGLAENNEQFF. The CDR3, as DNA: TGTGCCAGCAGCCTTCCGGGACTAGCGGAAAACAATGAGCAGTTCTTC.

This clonotype appeared many times. The chain recombines TRBV7-2 with TRBJ2-3, with D hard to call. This CDR3 is 15 amino acids long. Germline V lookup: CDR1 SGHTA, CDR2 FQGNSA. The germline V and J ends were trimmed by 5 bases and 2 bases, with 14 bases remaining between them. CDR3 protein: CASSPTWANTDTQYF. DNA for the CDR3: TGTGCCAGCAGCCCGACTTGGGCCAACACAGATACGCAGTATTTT.

The J gene is TRBJ2-2, the V gene TRBV7-9, with D hard to call. Germline CDR1 and CDR2: SEHNR and FQNEAQ (reference sequence). The CDR3 runs 15 residues. V was trimmed by 5 bases and J by 5 bases, leaving 15 bases between them. The CDR3: CASSLTKVRTGELFF. CDR3 nucleotides: TGTGCCAGCAGCCTGACAAAAGTGAGGACCGGGGAGCTGTTTTTT.

There are many counts of this clonotype. V and J are TRBV28 and TRBJ1-2; no firm D call. CDR1 is MDHEN, CDR2 SYDVKM, per germline. This CDR3 is 13 amino acids long. V was clipped by 3 bases and J by 4 bases, with 9 bases between them. The DNA for the CDR3 is TGTGCCAGCAGTTTTGGCAGGAGCTATGGCTACACCTTC. This translates into CASSFGRSYGYTF.

This clonotype has just a few counts. CDR3: CSARGGTLEQYF. In DNA, the CDR3 is TGCAGTGCTAGAGGGGGGACACTCGAGCAGTACTTC. The chain carries TRBV20-1 and TRBJ2-7; D may be TRBD1 (6 bases). With 1 base removed from V and 6 bases from J, the gap between germline ends came to 10 bases. Germline CDR1 reads DFQATT; CDR2 reads SNEGSKA (reference sequence). The CDR3 length is 12 residues.

The rearrangement uses TRBV4-2 and TRBJ2-1; 8 bases are a match to TRBD2. With V trimmed by 3 bases and J by 9 bases, 16 bases remained unmatched. Germline V CDR1 and CDR2: LGHNA, YNFKEQ. The CDR3 sequence is 17 residues long. CDR3 in amino acids: CASSHPHRGGQVGEQFF. In nucleotides, the CDR3 is TGTGCCAGCAGCCATCCCCACCGGGGGGGCCAGGTCGGTGAGCAGTTCTTC.

This clonotype has a handful of counts. This chain uses TRBV4-1 with TRBJ2-2, with 10 positions matching TRBD1. The CDR3 runs 19 residues. Unmatched junction bases numbered 12, after V lost 2 bases and J lost 3 bases. From germline, CDR1 is MGHRA and CDR2 YSYEKL. The CDR3 loop reads CASSQKAHSGTGDTGELFF. The CDR3 nucleotides read TGCGCCAGCAGCCAAAAGGCCCATTCCGGGACAGGGGACACCGGGGAGCTGTTTTTT.

J is TRBJ2-5 and V is TRBV6-6; D is unclear. This CDR3 has 12 amino acids. Trimming pared 2 bases from V and 5 bases from J, leaving 6 bases between. The germline V gene encodes CDR1 MNHNY and CDR2 SVGAGI (reference sequence). The CDR3 bases are TGTGCCAGCAGTTACGGCCCGGAGACCCAGTACTTC. Translating it yields CASSYGPETQYF.

This clonotype was seen a few times. The chain joins TRBV27 to TRBJ1-5; tentatively, D is TRBD1 (5 bases). Germline CDR1 MNHEY, CDR2 SMNVEV (reference sequence). This CDR3 is 16 amino acids long. Trimming removed 2 bases at V and 0 bases at J, with 11 bases between. CDR3 sequence reads: CASSLEGIASNQPQHF. CDR3 DNA: TGTGCCAGCAGTTTAGAGGGGATCGCTAGCAATCAGCCCCAGCATTTT.

The chain carries TRBV5-1 and TRBJ1-1; no definite D call. CDR1 and CDR2 from the germline V gene are SGHRS and YFSETQ. This CDR3 is built from 14 residues. Trimming pared 0 bases from V and 9 bases from J, leaving 15 bases between. CDR3 residues: CASSLEVGPLKAFF. Written as DNA, the CDR3 is TGCGCCAGCAGCTTGGAAGTAGGGCCGCTAAAAGCTTTCTTT.

This clonotype was found a few times. This chain connects TRBV6-5 to TRBJ1-6; no definite D call. The ends were cut back, 8 bases at V and 8 bases at J, with 13 bases in the middle. The CDR3 loop spans 13 amino acids. CDR1 is MNHEY and CDR2 is SVGAGI in the germline V gene. Here the CDR3 DNA reads TGTGCCAGCGGCCCCACTATTGATTCACCCCTCCACTTT. Its protein product is CASGPTIDSPLHF.

This clonotype came up many times. The genes are TRBV7-2 and TRBJ2-2; D gene uncertain. The CDR3 is 13 amino acids. V lost 5 bases and J 4 bases, leaving 8 bases between the germline ends. Looked up from germline, CDR1 is SGHTA and CDR2 is FQGNSA. The CDR3: CASSQSPTGELFF. CDR3 sequence (DNA): TGTGCCAGCAGCCAGAGCCCCACCGGGGAGCTGTTTTTT.

This clonotype was counted a few times. This chain uses TRBV4-3 with TRBJ2-2; D perhaps matches TRBD1 (5 bases). CDR1 and CDR2 (germline): LGHNA, YSLEER. The V gene lost 0 bases and the J gene lost 6 bases, with 14 bases spanning the gap. The CDR3 contains 16 residues. CDR3 DNA: TGCGCCAGCAGCCAAGACGTTAGGGGAACGCCCGGGGAGCTGTTTTTT. Its translation: CASSQDVRGTPGELFF.

The chain has TRBV20-1 and TRBJ1-4, with TRBD1 identical over 7 bases. V lost 0 bases, J lost 7 bases, and 8 bases stayed unmatched. CDR1 DFQATT and CDR2 SNEGSKA come from the germline V gene (reference sequence). The CDR3 consists of 15 residues. The CDR3 loop is CSARDKTGVGEKLFF. The CDR3 region has the DNA TGCAGTGCTAGAGATAAAACAGGGGTCGGTGAAAAACTGTTTTTT.

This clonotype was observed a few times. The chain links TRBV7-2 to TRBJ1-1, with a tentative D call TRBD1 (5 bases). CDR3 length: 13 residues. The ends were cut back, 1 base at V and 10 bases at J, with 13 bases in the middle. Germline loops: CDR1 SGHTA, CDR2 FQGNSA. In DNA, the CDR3 is TGTGCCAGCAGCTTAGTATGGGGGAAAGGAGCTTTCTTT. Amino acids: CASSLVWGKGAFF.